Included here is one TCR beta chain sequence, with context. No cognate antigen has been identified for it. Nothing much larger sits one base from this clone, and base qualities are not available. The sample is drawn from a study of technical replicates of blood from a few donors (TCRdb year 2017). Including the terminal cysteine and phenylalanine, the CDR3 comprises 15 residues. The retained sequence is limited to the CDR3, 45 bases, with the frame set at the first base. V ends up 4 bases short and J 7 bases short, with an unmatched junction base count of 9. As encoded in the germline V gene (reference sequence), CDR1 is SEHNR while CDR2 is FQNEAQ. Libraries were prepared through the immunoSEQ multiplex PCR assay. TCRdb stores this immuneACCESS table with in-frame sequences only. Part of the clones is absent; in the studies checked, under half of the shortfall reflects unresolved V genes, and no reason is known for the rest. Here the sample has 75,000 to 95,000 clones; around nine tenths occur a single time. Less than 0.5% of the sample belongs to the ten largest clones.

The V gene is TRBV7-9 and the J gene is TRBJ2-1; the junction holds 8 bases that match TRBD2. Sequencing was carried out using T cells isolated from PBMCs. This TCR came from a human donor in good health. The CDR3 in this case is CASSSSGSIDNEQFF. The nucleotide sequence reads as follows: TGTGCCAGCAGCTCAAGCGGGAGTATAGATAATGAGCAGTTCTTC.